The clone carrying this T cell receptor (beta chain) turned up a few times. The antigen is undetermined. Investigators took 8 to 10 milliliters of peripheral blood from every donor. This entry comes from a study of blood T cells in healthy people across ages. Study findings and constraints: Across samples, TCR beta diversity tracked strongly with naive T cell percentage. While age rose, TCR beta diversity per million T cells dropped in a roughly linear way.

V shed 8 bases, J shed 3 bases, and the junction held 8 bases outside the gene matches. The CDR3 has 14 amino acids. Per germline, CDR1 MNHEY and CDR2 SVGAGI. Primers used in a second PCR of roughly 6 to 11 cycles were a sample-barcoded 5' primer and a J-beta primer mix. Per sample, CDR3-containing paired-end reads numbered at least 2.5 million. From the 5' RACE reads, TCRdb called clonotypes with MiXCR, one entry per CDR3 protein. This repertoire shows 500,000 to 600,000 distinct CDR3 sequences, approximately 30% found once; its top ten account for approximately 17%. This TCR came from a woman aged 70-85 years in good health. Source material: blood. V and J are TRBV6-5 and TRBJ1-2; 8 bases are a match to TRBD1. Written as DNA, the CDR3 is TGTGCCAGCCTGTTTCCGGGACAGGACTATGGCTACACCTTC. Protein product: CASLFPGQDYGYTF.